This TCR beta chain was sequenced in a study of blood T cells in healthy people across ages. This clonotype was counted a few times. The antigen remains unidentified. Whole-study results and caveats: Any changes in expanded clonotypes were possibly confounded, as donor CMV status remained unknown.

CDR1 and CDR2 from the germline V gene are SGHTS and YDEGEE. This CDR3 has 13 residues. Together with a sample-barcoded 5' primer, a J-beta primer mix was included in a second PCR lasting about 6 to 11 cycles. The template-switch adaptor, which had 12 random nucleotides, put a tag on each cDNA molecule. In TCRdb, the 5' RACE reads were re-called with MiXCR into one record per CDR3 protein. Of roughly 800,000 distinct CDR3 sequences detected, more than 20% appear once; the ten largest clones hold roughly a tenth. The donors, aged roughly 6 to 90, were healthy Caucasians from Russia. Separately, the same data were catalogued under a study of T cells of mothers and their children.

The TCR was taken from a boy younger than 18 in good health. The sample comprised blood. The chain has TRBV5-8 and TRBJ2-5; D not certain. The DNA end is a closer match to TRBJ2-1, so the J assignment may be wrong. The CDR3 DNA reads TGTGCCAGCAGCTTGGTACAGAACCATGAGCAGTTCTTC. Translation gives CASSLVQNHEQFF.